This TCR beta chain was sequenced for a study of T cell repertoires in cytomegalovirus infection. Study overall: Recently identified HLA-C-restricted CMV epitopes were among the peptides used. Indications of both CMV infection and matching HLA type were provided by public TCR beta signatures. Overall study findings and caveats: Of the TCR beta families, the public ones yielded a cumulative frequency that identified carriers of CMV plus the relevant HLA. Within the response measured ex vivo, HLA-C-restricted CMV-specific TCR beta clonotypes were dominant.

TCRdb reprocessed the reads with MiXCR, giving one entry per CDR3 protein. Among 140,000 to 150,000 distinct CDR3 sequences listed, 32% were seen once. Trimming removed 2 bases at V and 4 bases at J, with 7 bases between. CDR3 length equals 13 residues. Germline V gene sequence: CDR1 SGHDT, CDR2 YYEEEE. A note on this clonotype: Its antigen is currently unknown.

The chain links TRBV5-6 to TRBJ2-4, with D perhaps TRBD1 or TRBD2 (5 bases each). The clonotype originates from a human donor in good health (CMV status not recorded). Some clones in this sample may be carry-over from other donors' samples. Sequences were derived from CD8+ T cells from cultured PBMCs, sampled from culture after CMV antigen stimulation. CDR3 loop: CASSFGTKNIQYF. Here the CDR3 DNA reads TGTGCCAGCAGCTTTGGGACGAAAAACATTCAGTACTTC.